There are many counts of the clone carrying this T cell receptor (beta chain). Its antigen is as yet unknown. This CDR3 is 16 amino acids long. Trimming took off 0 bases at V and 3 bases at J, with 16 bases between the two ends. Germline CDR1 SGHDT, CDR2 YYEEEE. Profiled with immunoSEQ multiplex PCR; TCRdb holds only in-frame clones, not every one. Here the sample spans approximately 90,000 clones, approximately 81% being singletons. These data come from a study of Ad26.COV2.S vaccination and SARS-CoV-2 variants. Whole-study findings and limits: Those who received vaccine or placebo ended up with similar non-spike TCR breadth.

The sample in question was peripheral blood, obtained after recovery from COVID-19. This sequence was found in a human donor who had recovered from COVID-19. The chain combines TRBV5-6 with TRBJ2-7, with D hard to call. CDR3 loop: CASSLAPWPSVYEQYF. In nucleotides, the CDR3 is TGTGCCAGCAGCTTGGCCCCCTGGCCGAGTGTCTACGAGCAGTACTTC.